The present T cell receptor (beta chain) was sequenced within a study of technical replicates of blood from a handful of donors. Profiled with immunoSEQ multiplex PCR; TCRdb holds only in-frame clones, not every one. The sample consists of more than 45,000 clones, about nine tenths of them appearing once. After removal of 6 bases from V and 4 bases from J, the junction contained 6 bases not matched to a gene. CDR1 MNHEY and CDR2 SMNVEV come from the germline V gene (reference sequence). The CDR3 is 14 residues long. The rearrangement links TRBV27 to TRBJ1-1; 9 bases align to TRBD1. Sequencing was done on a sample of PBMCs. This receptor was obtained from a human donor in good health. Some clones in this sample may be carry-over from other donors' samples. The CDR3 DNA sequence: TGTGCCAGCAGCAGGACAGGGGCGGCCACTGAAGCTTTCTTT. It is translated as CASSRTGAATEAFF.